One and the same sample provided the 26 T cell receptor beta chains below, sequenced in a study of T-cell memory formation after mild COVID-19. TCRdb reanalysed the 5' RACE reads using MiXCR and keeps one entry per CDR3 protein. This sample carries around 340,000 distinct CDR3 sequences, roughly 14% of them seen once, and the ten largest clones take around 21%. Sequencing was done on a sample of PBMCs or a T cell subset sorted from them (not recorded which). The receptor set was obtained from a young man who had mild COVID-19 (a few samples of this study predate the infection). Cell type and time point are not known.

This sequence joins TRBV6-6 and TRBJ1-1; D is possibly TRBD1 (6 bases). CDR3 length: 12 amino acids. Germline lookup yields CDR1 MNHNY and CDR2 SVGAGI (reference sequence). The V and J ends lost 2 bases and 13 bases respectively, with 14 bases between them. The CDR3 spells CASSYLDRRGFF. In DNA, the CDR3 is TGTGCCAGCAGTTACCTGGACAGAAGAGGTTTCTTT.

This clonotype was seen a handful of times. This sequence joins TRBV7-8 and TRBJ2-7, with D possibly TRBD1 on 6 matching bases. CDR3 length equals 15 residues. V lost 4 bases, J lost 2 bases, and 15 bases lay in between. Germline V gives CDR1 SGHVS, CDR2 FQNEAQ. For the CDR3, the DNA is TGTGCCAGCAGCTCCCCCGGACAGAACCCCTACGAGCAGTACTTC. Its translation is CASSSPGQNPYEQYF. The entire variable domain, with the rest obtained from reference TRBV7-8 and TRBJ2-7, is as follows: GAGVSQSPRYKVAKRGQDVALRCDPISGHVSLFWYQQALGQGPEFLTYFQNEAQLDKSGLPSDRFFAERPEGSVSTLKIQRTQQEDSAVYLCASSSPGQNPYEQYFGPGTRLTVT.

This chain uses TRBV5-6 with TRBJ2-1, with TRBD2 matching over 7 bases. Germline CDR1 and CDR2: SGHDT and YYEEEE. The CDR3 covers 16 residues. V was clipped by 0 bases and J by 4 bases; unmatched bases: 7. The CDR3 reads CASSLATSAPYNEQFF. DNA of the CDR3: TGTGCCAGCAGCTTGGCCACTAGCGCACCATACAATGAGCAGTTCTTC.

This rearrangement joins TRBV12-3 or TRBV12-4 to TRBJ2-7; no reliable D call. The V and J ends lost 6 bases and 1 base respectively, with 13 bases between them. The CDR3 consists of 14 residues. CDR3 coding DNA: TGTGCCAGCAGCCCCAATTGGTCGTCCTACGAGCAGTACTTC. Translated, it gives CASSPNWSSYEQYF.

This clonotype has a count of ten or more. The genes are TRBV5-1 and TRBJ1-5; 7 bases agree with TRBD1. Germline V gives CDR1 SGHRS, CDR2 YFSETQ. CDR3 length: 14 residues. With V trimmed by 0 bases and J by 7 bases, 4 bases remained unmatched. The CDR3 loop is CASSLEGRGQPQHF. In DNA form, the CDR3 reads TGCGCCAGCAGCTTGGAAGGCAGGGGGCAGCCCCAGCATTTT.

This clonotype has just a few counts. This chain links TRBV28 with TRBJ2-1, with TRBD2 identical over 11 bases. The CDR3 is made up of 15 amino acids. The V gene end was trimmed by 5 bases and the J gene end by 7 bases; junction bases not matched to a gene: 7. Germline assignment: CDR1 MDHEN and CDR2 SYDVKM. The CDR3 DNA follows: TGTGCCAGCAGTATAGCGGGGGGGCAAAAAAATGAGCAGTTCTTC. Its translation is CASSIAGGQKNEQFF.

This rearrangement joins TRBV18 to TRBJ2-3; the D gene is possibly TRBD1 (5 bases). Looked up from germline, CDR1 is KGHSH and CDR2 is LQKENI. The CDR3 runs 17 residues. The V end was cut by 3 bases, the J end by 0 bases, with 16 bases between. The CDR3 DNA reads TGTGCCAGCTCACCTCGACAGTCGTCAGTTAGCACAGATACGCAGTATTTT. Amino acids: CASSPRQSSVSTDTQYF.

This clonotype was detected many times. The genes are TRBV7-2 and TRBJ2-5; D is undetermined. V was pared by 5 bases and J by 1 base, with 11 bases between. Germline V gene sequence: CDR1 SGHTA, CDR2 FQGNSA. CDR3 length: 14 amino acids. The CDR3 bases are TGTGCCAGCAGCCAGAGGTGGTCCCAAGAGACCCAGTACTTC. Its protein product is CASSQRWSQETQYF. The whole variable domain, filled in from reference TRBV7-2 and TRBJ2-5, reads GAGVSQSPSNKVTEKGKDVELRCDPISGHTALYWYRQSLGQGLEFLIYFQGNSAPDKSGLPSDRFSAERTGGSVSTLTIQRTQQEDSAVYLCASSQRWSQETQYFGPGTRLLVL.

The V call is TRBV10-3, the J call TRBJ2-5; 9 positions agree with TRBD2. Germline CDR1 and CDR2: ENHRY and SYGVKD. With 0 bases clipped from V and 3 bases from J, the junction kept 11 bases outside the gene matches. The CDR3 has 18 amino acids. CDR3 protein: CAISESKPQRGAEETQYF. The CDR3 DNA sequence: TGTGCCATCAGTGAGTCGAAACCCCAGCGGGGGGCCGAAGAGACCCAGTACTTC.

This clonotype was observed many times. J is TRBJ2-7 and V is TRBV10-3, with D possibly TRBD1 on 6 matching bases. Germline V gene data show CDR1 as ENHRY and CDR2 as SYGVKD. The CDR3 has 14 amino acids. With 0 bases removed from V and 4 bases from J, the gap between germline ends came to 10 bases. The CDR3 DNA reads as TGTGCCATCAGTGAGTCTAGCAGGGGTTACGAGCAGTACGTC. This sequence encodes CAISESSRGYEQYV.

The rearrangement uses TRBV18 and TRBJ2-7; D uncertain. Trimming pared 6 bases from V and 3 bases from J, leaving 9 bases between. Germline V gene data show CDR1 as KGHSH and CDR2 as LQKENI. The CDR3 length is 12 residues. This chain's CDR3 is CASSPFGYEQYF. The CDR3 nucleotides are TGTGCCAGCTCCCCTTTCGGCTACGAGCAGTACTTC.

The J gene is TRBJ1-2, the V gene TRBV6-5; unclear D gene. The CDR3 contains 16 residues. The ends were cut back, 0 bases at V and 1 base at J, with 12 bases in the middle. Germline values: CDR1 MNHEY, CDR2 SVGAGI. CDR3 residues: CASSYSRVAVNYGYTF. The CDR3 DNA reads TGTGCCAGCAGTTACTCGAGAGTAGCAGTTAACTATGGCTACACCTTC.

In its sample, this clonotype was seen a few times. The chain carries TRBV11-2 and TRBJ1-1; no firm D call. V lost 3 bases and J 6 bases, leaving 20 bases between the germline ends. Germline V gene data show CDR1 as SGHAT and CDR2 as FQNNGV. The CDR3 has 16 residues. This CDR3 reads CASSFPKGRPWAEAFF. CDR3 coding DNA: TGTGCCAGCAGCTTCCCGAAGGGCAGGCCTTGGGCTGAAGCTTTCTTT.

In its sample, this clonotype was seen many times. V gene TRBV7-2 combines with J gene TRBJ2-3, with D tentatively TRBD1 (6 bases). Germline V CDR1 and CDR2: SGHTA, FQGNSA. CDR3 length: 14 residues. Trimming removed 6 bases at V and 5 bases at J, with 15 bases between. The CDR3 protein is CASRPPGAIDTQYF. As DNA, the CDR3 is TGTGCCAGCAGGCCCCCAGGGGCGATAGATACGCAGTATTTT.

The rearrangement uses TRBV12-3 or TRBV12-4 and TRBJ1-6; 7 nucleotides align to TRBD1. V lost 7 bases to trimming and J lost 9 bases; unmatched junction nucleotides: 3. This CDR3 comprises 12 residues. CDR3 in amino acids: CASTRDSSPLHF. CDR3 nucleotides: TGTGCCAGCACCCGGGACAGTTCACCCCTCCACTTT.

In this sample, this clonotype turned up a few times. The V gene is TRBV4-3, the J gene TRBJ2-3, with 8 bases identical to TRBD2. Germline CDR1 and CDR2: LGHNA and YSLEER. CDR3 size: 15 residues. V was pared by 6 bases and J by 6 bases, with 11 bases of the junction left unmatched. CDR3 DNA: TGCGCCAGCAGTCAGAACGGGGGGGGCCGGGATACGCAGTATTTT. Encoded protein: CASSQNGGGRDTQYF.

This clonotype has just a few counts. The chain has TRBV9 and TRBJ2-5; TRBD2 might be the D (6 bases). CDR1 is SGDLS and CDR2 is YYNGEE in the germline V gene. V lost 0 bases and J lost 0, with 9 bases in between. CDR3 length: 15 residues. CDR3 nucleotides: TGTGCCAGCAGCGTAGCTTGGGGGGACCAAGAGACCCAGTACTTC. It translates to CASSVAWGDQETQYF.

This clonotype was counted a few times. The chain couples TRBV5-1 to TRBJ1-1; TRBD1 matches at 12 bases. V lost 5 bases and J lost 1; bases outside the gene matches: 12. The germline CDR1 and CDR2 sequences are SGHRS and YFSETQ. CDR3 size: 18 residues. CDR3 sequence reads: CASSLDPGQGATNTEAFF. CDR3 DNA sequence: TGCGCCAGCAGTCTTGATCCGGGACAGGGGGCGACGAACACTGAAGCTTTCTTT. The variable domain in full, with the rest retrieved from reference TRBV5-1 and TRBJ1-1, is KAGVTQTPRYLIKTRGQQVTLSCSPISGHRSVSWYQQTPGQGLQFLFEYFSETQRNKGNFPGRFSGRQFSNSRSEMNVSTLELGDSALYLCASSLDPGQGATNTEAFFGQGTRLTVV.

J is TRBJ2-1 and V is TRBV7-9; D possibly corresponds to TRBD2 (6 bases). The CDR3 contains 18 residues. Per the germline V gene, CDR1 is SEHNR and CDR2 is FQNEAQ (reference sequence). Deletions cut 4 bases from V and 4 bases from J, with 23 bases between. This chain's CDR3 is CASSSWASAWRGYNEQFF. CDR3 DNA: TGTGCCAGCAGCTCTTGGGCCAGCGCCTGGAGGGGATACAATGAGCAGTTCTTC.

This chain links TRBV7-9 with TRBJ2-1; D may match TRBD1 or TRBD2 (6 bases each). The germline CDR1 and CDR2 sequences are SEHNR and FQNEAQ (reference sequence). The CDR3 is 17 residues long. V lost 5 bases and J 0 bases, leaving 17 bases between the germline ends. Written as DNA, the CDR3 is TGTGCCAGCAGCGCATGGGGGGCCCTTAGCTCCTACAATGAGCAGTTCTTC. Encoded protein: CASSAWGALSSYNEQFF.

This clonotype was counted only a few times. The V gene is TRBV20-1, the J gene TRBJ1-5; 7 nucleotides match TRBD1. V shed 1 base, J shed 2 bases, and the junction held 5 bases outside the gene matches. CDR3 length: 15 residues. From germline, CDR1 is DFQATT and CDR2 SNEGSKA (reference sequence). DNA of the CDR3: TGCAGTGCTAGAGCTATAGGGGGCGGCAATCAGCCCCAGCATTTT. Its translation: CSARAIGGGNQPQHF.

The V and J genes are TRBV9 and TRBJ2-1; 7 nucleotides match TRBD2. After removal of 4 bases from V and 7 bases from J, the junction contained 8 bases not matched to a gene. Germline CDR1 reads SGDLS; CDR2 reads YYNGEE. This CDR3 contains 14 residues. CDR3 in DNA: TGTGCCAGCAGCCCGACCCTACTAGCGAATGAGCAGTTCTTC. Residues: CASSPTLLANEQFF.

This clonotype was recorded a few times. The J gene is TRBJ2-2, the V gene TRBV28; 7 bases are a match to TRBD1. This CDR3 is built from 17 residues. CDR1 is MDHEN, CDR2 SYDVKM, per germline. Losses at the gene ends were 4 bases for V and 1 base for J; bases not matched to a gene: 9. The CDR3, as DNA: TGTGCCAGCAGTTCCCGAAAAAACAGGGGGAACACCGGGGAGCTGTTTTTT. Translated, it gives CASSSRKNRGNTGELFF. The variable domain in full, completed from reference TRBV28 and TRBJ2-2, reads DVKVTQSSRYLVKRTGEKVFLECVQDMDHENMFWYRQDPGLGLRLIYFSYDVKMKEKGDIPEGYSVSREKKERFSLILESASTNQTSMYLCASSSRKNRGNTGELFFGEGSRLTVL.

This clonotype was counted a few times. The CDR3 loop is CASSFGTSGGIEQFF. The CDR3, as DNA: TGTGCCAGCAGTTTTGGGACTAGCGGGGGGATTGAGCAGTTCTTC. V is TRBV11-3 and J is TRBJ2-1, with TRBD2 identical over 15 bases. The CDR3 has 15 amino acids. Germline lookup yields CDR1 SGHNT and CDR2 YENEEA. V was pared by 6 bases and J by 9 bases, with 6 bases of the junction left unmatched.

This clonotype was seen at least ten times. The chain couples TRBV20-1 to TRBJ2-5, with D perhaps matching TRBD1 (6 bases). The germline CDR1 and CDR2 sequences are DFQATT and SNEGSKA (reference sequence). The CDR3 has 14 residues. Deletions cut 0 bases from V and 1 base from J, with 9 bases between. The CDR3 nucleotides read TGCAGTGCTAGAGATGCAGGGGTCCAAGAGACCCAGTACTTC. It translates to CSARDAGVQETQYF.

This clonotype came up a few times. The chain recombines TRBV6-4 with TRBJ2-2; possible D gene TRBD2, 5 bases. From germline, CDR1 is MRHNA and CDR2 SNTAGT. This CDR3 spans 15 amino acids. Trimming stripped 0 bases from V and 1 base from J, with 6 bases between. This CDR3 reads CASSDSAGNTGELFF. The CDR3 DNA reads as TGTGCCAGCAGTGACTCGGCGGGGAACACCGGGGAGCTGTTTTTT.